The sample holds a few counts of the clone carrying this T cell receptor beta chain. The source of the sample is a study of blood T cells in healthy people across ages. Through a sample-barcoded 5' primer and a J-beta primer mix, a second PCR was run for roughly 7 to 11 cycles. With 12 random nucleotides, a template-switch adaptor tagged each individual cDNA molecule. TCRdb analysed the 5' RACE reads with MiXCR anew, one entry per CDR3 protein. This sample carries some 1.4 million distinct CDR3 sequences, about 43% of them seen once, and the ten largest clones take 7% to 9.5%. The TCR originated in a woman aged 18-29 years in good health. Sequencing was performed on blood.

CDR3 DNA: TGTGCCATCAGTGAGTCGGGACAGGGTAAATCCTACGAGCAGTACTTC. Its protein product is CAISESGQGKSYEQYF. The J gene is TRBJ2-7, the V gene TRBV10-3; 9 nucleotides line up with TRBD1. The germline gives CDR1 ENHRY, CDR2 SYGVKD. J was trimmed by 1 base and V by 0 bases; bases with no gene match: 4. This CDR3 spans 16 amino acids.